This TCR beta chain was found in a study of T cells in tumors after PD-1 blockade. Study at large: Excluded were patients with checkpoint blockade, immunosuppressants, or radiotherapy or other anti-cancer therapy within 4 weeks. Daily vismodegib 150 mg continued in a subset of anti-PD-1-treated patients.

Tumor biopsies came from the same primary tumor site before and after PD-1 blockade. Tumor or blood genomic DNA was sequenced, with inputs of about 550 ng to 6,004 ng. The data were produced by immunoSEQ multiplex PCR, yet TCRdb's version contains in-frame clones alone and is incomplete. Of around 12,000 clones listed, about three fifths are singletons. Relative to its sample, this clone is medium-sized (0.01 to 0.1%). This clonotype was sampled from a human donor with cutaneous squamous cell carcinoma. Sequencing used tumor tissue, obtained before anti-PD-1 treatment.

The CDR3 loop is CASSLAWGRRNEKLFF. The CDR3 region has the DNA TGCGCCAGCAGCTTGGCCTGGGGAAGACGAAACGAAAAACTGTTTTTT. This chain connects TRBV5-1 to TRBJ1-4; unclear D gene. The CDR3 is 16 residues long. The V gene lost 0 bases and the J gene lost 8 bases, with 17 bases spanning the gap. Germline CDR1 reads SGHRS; CDR2 reads YFSETQ.